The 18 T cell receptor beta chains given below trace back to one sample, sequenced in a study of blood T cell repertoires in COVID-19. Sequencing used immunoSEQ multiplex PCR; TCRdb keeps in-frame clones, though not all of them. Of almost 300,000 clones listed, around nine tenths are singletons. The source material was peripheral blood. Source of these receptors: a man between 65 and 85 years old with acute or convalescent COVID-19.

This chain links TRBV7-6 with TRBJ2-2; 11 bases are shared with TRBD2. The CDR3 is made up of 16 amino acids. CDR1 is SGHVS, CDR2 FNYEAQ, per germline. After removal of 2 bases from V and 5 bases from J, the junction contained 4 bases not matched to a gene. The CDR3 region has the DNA TGTGCCAGCAGCTTACGAGCTAGCGGGGGGACCGGGGAGCTGTTTTTT. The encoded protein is CASSLRASGGTGELFF.

The CDR3 DNA reads TGTGCCAGCAGCTTAGAGCTCAACTATGGCTACACCTTC. Translation gives CASSLELNYGYTF. The chain carries TRBV7-2 and TRBJ1-2; no definite D call. The CDR3 loop spans 13 amino acids. Germline CDR1 and CDR2: SGHTA and FQGNSA. V shed 1 base and J shed 2 bases, with 5 bases lying between them. The whole variable domain, remainder taken from reference TRBV7-2 and TRBJ1-2, is GAGVSQSPSNKVTEKGKDVELRCDPISGHTALYWYRQSLGQGLEFLIYFQGNSAPDKSGLPSDRFSAERTGGSVSTLTIQRTQQEDSAVYLCASSLELNYGYTFGSGTRLTVV.

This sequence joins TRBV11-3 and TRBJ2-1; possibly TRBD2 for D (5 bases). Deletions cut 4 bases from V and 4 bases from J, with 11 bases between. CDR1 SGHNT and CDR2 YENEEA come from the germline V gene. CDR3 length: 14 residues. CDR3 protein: CASSSRRGYNEQFF. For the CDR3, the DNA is TGTGCCAGCAGCTCCAGACGGGGATACAATGAGCAGTTCTTC.

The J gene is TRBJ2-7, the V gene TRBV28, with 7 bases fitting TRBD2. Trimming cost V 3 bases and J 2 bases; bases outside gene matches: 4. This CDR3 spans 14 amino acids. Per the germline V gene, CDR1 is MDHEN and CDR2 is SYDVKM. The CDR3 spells CASSFGTTPYEQYF. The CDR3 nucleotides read TGTGCCAGCAGTTTTGGGACTACCCCCTACGAGCAGTACTTC.

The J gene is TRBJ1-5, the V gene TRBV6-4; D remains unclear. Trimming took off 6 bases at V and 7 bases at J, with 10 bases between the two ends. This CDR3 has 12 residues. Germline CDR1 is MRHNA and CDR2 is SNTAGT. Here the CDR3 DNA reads TGTGCCAGCAGCCTCCTCAGGCAGCCCCAGCATTTT. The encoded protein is CASSLLRQPQHF.

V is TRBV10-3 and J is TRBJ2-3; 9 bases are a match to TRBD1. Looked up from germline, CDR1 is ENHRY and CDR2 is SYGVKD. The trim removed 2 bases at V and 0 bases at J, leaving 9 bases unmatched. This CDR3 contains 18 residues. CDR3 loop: CAISEREQGATSTDTQYF. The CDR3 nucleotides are TGTGCCATCAGTGAGAGGGAACAGGGGGCCACTAGCACAGATACGCAGTATTTT.

The CDR3 DNA reads TGCGCCAGCAGCTTGGGTCGGGGGGAGCAGTACTTC. It is translated as CASSLGRGEQYF. This rearrangement joins TRBV5-1 to TRBJ2-7; D perhaps matches TRBD2 (6 bases). The CDR3 spans 12 residues. Germline V gene data show CDR1 as SGHRS and CDR2 as YFSETQ. Trimming took off 0 bases at V and 7 bases at J, with 8 bases between the two ends.

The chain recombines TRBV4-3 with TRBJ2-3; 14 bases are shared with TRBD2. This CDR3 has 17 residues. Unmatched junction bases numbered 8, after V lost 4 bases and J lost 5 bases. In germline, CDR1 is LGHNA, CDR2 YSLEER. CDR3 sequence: CASSPGLAGGRGDTQYF. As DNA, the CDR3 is TGCGCCAGCAGCCCCGGACTAGCGGGAGGTCGGGGAGATACGCAGTATTTT.

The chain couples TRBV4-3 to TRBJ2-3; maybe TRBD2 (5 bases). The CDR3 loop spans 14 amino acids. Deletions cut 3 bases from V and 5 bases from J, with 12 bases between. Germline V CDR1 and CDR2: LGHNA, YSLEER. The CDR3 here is CASSHSAREDTQYF. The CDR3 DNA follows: TGCGCCAGCAGCCACTCTGCGAGGGAAGATACGCAGTATTTT.

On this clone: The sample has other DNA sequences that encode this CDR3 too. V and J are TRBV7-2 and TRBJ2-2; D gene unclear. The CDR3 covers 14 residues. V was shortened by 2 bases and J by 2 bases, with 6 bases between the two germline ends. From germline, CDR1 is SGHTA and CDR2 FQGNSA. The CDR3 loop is CASSLSSNTGELFF. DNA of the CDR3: TGTGCCAGCAGCTTATCATCAAACACCGGGGAGCTGTTTTTT.

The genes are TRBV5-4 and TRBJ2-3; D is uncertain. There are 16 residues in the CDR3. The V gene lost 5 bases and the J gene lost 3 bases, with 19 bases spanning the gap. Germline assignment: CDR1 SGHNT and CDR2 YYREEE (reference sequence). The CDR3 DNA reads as TGTGCCAGCAGTGAGACACCCCTCCCGAGAACAGATACGCAGTATTTT. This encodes CASSETPLPRTDTQYF. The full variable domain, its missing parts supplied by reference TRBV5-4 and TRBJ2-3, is ETGVTQSPTHLIKTRGQQVTLRCSSQSGHNTVSWYQQALGQGPQFIFQYYREEENGRGNFPPRFSGLQFPNYSSELNVNALELDDSALYLCASSETPLPRTDTQYFGPGTRLTVL.

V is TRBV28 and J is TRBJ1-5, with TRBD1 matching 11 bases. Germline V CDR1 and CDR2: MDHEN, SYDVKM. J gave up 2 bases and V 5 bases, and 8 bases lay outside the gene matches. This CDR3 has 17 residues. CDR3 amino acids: CASSASGQGARNQPQHF. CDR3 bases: TGTGCCAGCAGTGCCTCCGGACAGGGGGCTCGCAATCAGCCCCAGCATTTT. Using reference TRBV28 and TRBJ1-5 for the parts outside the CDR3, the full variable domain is DVKVTQSSRYLVKRTGEKVFLECVQDMDHENMFWYRQDPGLGLRLIYFSYDVKMKEKGDIPEGYSVSREKKERFSLILESASTNQTSMYLCASSASGQGARNQPQHFGDGTRLSIL.

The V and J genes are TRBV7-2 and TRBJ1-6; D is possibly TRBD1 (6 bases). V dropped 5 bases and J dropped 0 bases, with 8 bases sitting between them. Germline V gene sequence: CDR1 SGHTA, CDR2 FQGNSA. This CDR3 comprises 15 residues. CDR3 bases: TGTGCCAGCAGCGTGGACAGCTCCTATAATTCACCCCTCCACTTT. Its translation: CASSVDSSYNSPLHF.

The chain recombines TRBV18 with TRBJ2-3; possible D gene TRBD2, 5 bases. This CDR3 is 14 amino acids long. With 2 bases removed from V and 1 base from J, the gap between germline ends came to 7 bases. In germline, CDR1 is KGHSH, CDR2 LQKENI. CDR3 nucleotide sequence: TGTGCCAGCTCACCATCGGAGGGCACAGATACGCAGTATTTT. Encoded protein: CASSPSEGTDTQYF.

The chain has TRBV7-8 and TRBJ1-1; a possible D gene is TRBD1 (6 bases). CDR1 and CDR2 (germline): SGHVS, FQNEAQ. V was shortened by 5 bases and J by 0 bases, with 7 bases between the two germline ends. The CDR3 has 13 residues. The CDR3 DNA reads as TGTGCCAGCAGCGGACAGTTGAACACTGAAGCTTTCTTT. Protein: CASSGQLNTEAFF.

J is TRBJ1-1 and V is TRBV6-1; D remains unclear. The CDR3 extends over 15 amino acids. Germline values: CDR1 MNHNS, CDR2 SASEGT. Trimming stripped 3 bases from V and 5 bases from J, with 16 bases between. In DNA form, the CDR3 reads TGTGCCAGCAGTGATTTTCTGGGATCGGGGACTGAAGCTTTCTTT. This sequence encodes CASSDFLGSGTEAFF.

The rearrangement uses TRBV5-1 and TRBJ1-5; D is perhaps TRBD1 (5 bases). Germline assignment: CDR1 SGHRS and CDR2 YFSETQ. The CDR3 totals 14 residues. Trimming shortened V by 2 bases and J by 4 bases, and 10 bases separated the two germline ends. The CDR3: CASSLTGMNQPQHF. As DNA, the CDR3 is TGCGCCAGCAGCTTAACAGGAATGAATCAGCCCCAGCATTTT.

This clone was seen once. DNA of the CDR3: TGTGCCACCAGACGGGACAGCATACAAGAGACCCAGTACTTC. Protein: CATRRDSIQETQYF. The chain carries TRBV15 and TRBJ2-5, with 7 bases aligning to TRBD1. J lost 2 bases, V lost 6 bases, and 6 bases had no gene match. The CDR3 spans 14 residues. Per the germline V gene, CDR1 is LNHNV and CDR2 is YYDKDF (reference sequence).